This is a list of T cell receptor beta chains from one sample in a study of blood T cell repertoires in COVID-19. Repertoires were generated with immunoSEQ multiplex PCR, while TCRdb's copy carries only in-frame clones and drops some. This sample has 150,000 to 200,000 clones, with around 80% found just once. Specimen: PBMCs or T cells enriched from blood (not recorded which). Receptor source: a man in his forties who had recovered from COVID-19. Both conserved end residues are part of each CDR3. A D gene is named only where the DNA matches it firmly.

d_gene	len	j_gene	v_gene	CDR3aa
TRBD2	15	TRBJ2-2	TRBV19	CASIFSGSYTGELFF
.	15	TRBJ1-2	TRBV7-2	CASSQKGSSLHGYTF
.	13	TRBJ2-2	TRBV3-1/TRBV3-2	CASSHAKTGELFF
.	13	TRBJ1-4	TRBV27	CAPRGATSEKLFF
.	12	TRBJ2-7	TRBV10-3	CAISDRVYEQYF
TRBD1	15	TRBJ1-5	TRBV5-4	CASSPAEQGKEPQHF
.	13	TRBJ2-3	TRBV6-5	CASKSLATDTQYF
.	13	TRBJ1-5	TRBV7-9	CASSLSVNQPQHF
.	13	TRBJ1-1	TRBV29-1	CSVKNLLDTEAFF
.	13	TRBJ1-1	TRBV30	CAWRGTDNTEAFF
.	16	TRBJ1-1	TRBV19	CASSIVGARGNTEAFF
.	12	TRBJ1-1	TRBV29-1	CSVVSGDTEAFF
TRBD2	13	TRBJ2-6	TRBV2	CASLAEGANVLTF
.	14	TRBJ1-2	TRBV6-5	CASSYSLNGDGYTF
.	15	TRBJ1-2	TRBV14	CASSQQSRANYGYTF
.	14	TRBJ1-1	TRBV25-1	CASSERAFLGGAFF
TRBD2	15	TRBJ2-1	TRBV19	CASSPLAGVYNEQFF
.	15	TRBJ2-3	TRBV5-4	CASSLNGGSTDTQYF
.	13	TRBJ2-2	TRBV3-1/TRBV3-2	CASSPSIPGELFF
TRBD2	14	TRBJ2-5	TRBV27	CASSLNGGRETQYF
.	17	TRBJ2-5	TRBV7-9	CASSRSAGAGSQETQYF
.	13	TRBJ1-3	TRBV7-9	CASSFRVMDTIYF
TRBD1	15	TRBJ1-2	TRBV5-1	CASSSLDRENNGYTF
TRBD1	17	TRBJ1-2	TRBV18	CASSSTPRQGPSSGYTF
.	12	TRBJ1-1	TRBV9	CASNPLGGTAFF
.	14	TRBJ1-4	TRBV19	CASGLLVGLGKLFF
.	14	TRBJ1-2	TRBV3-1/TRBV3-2	CASSPRDGLGGYTF